These 3 T cell receptor beta chains came from one sample sequenced in a study of shared clonotypes between healthy human individuals. Clones were sequenced by immunoSEQ multiplex PCR, and TCRdb holds only the in-frame ones, with some missing. The sample includes about 490,000 clones, 76% of them seen just once. The specimen sequenced was PBMCs. Receptors originate from a middle-aged woman in good health. Some clones in this sample may be carry-over from other donors' samples.

This chain joins TRBV28 and TRBJ1-3; D is unresolved. The CDR3 runs to 15 residues. V lost 2 bases, J lost 0 bases, and 8 bases lay in between. Germline V gives CDR1 MDHEN, CDR2 SYDVKM. CDR3 sequence (DNA): TGTGCCAGCAGTTTACCTTCAGGCTCTGGAAACACCATATATTTT. Translation gives CASSLPSGSGNTIYF.

The gene calls are TRBV10-3 and TRBJ2-2, with TRBD2 identical over 8 bases. Trimming removed 0 bases from V and 1 base from J; junction bases left unmatched: 4. Germline loops: CDR1 ENHRY, CDR2 SYGVKD. CDR3 size: 17 residues. Here the CDR3 DNA reads TGTGCCATCAGTGAGTCGAACCTAGCGGGGAACACCGGGGAGCTGTTTTTT. It codes for CAISESNLAGNTGELFF.

The rearrangement links TRBV30 to TRBJ2-1, with 8 bases identical to TRBD1. The CDR3 covers 14 residues. Germline V gene lookup returns CDR1 GTSNPN and CDR2 SVGIG (reference sequence). V trimming: 5 bases; J trimming: 10 bases; junction bases outside the gene matches: 13. Written as DNA, the CDR3 is TGTGCCTGGGGATTCCGGGACAGGCCGTTGGAGCAGTTCTTC. It codes for CAWGFRDRPLEQFF.